A single sample gave rise to the 9 T cell receptor beta chains below, sequenced in a study of blood T cell repertoires in COVID-19. Libraries were prepared by immunoSEQ multiplex PCR; TCRdb keeps only in-frame clonotypes and omits some of them. The sample lists roughly 180,000 clones, 88% occurring once. The specimen sequenced was peripheral blood. Receptors originate from a man aged 65-85 years with active or convalescent COVID-19.

J is TRBJ2-1 and V is TRBV3-1 (or the pseudogene TRBV3-2); TRBD2 is a possible D gene (5 bases). The V end lost 5 bases, the J end lost 0 bases, and 17 bases lay between the germline ends. The CDR3 has 17 residues. Germline lookup yields CDR1 LGHDT and CDR2 YNNKEL (reference sequence). CDR3 sequence (DNA): TGTGCCAGCAGCACAAGGTTCGCGGGTGACTCCTACAATGAGCAGTTCTTC. Its protein product is CASSTRFAGDSYNEQFF.

The V and J genes are TRBV7-9 and TRBJ2-3; TRBD1 matches at 9 bases. Trimming removed 1 base from V and 6 bases from J; junction bases left unmatched: 5. The germline CDR1 and CDR2 sequences are SEHNR and FQNEAQ (reference sequence). The CDR3 has 15 residues. The CDR3 loop reads CASSLDGTGRDTQYF. The CDR3 DNA reads TGTGCCAGCAGCTTAGATGGGACAGGGAGGGATACGCAGTATTTT.

This chain uses TRBV28 with TRBJ1-2, with a tentative D call TRBD1 (6 bases). Per the germline V gene, CDR1 is MDHEN and CDR2 is SYDVKM. The germline V and J ends were trimmed by 3 bases and 3 bases, with 14 bases remaining between them. This CDR3 comprises 15 residues. The CDR3, as DNA: TGTGCCAGCAGTTTCGGGACATCCTTAGACTATGGCTACACCTTC. Translation gives CASSFGTSLDYGYTF.

The chain uses TRBV5-1 and TRBJ2-2; D perhaps matches TRBD1 (5 bases). The ends were cut back, 9 bases at V and 1 base at J, with 13 bases in the middle. The CDR3 totals 14 residues. Per germline, CDR1 SGHRS and CDR2 YFSETQ. The CDR3 region has the DNA TGCGCCAAGGCGAAACAGGTGAACACCGGGGAGCTGTTTTTT. Amino acid sequence: CAKAKQVNTGELFF.

V is TRBV2 and J is TRBJ2-7; D is uncertain. Trimming pared 7 bases from V and 4 bases from J, leaving 8 bases between. The CDR3 has 11 residues. Per the germline V gene, CDR1 is SNHLY and CDR2 is FYNNEI. Here the CDR3 reads CASTSSYEQYF. In DNA form, the CDR3 reads TGTGCCAGCACCTCCTCTTACGAGCAGTACTTC.

The chain links TRBV15 to TRBJ2-7; D gene unclear. The CDR3 has 13 residues. V lost 0 bases, J lost 4 bases, and 7 bases lay in between. The germline gives CDR1 LNHNV, CDR2 YYDKDF (reference sequence). The CDR3 is CATSRDLRYEQYF. The CDR3 DNA reads as TGTGCCACCAGCAGAGATCTCCGGTACGAGCAGTACTTC.

This chain links TRBV10-3 with TRBJ2-7; TRBD1 might be the D (5 bases). Trimming left V 3 bases short and J 2 bases short, with 11 bases between. Germline V gene data show CDR1 as ENHRY and CDR2 as SYGVKD. This CDR3 region has 14 residues. CDR3 sequence reads: CAISELTETYEQYF. CDR3 DNA: TGTGCCATCAGTGAATTGACAGAGACCTACGAGCAGTACTTC.

The CDR3 DNA reads TGTGCCAGCAGTCAGACCCAGGGTCGTGGCTACACCTTC. Its protein product is CASSQTQGRGYTF. The chain has TRBV7-2 and TRBJ1-2; possibly TRBD1 for D (5 bases). V gave up 6 bases and J gave up 7 bases, with 15 bases separating them. CDR1 and CDR2 (germline): SGHTA, FQGNSA. This CDR3 has 13 amino acids.

The chain combines TRBV5-1 with TRBJ1-2; 11 nucleotides line up with TRBD1. CDR3 size: 16 residues. The V gene's germline CDR1 is SGHRS and CDR2 YFSETQ. Germline trimming cut 0 bases from V and 6 bases from J; bases unmatched to any gene: 7. CDR3 coding DNA: TGCGCCAGCAGCTTGGCCCTGGGACAGGGGGACCATGGCTACACCTTC. It yields the protein CASSLALGQGDHGYTF. Combining the CDR3 with reference TRBV5-1 and TRBJ1-2 gives the whole variable domain KAGVTQTPRYLIKTRGQQVTLSCSPISGHRSVSWYQQTPGQGLQFLFEYFSETQRNKGNFPGRFSGRQFSNSRSEMNVSTLELGDSALYLCASSLALGQGDHGYTFGSGTRLTVV.